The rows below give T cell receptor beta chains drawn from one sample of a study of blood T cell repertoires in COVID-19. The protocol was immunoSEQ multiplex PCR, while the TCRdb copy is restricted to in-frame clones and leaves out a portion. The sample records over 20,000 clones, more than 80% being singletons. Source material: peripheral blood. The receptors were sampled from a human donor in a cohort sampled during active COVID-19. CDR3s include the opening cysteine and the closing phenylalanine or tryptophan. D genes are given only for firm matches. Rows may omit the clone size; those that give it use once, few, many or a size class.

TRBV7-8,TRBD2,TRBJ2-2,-,TGTGCCAGCAGCTTGACTAGCGAGAGCCCGAACACCGGGGAGCTGTTTTTT,CASSLTSESPNTGELFF
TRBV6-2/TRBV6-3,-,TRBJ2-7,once,TGTGCCAGCAGTTACGGGCAGGGGAGTACCTACGAGCAGTACTTC,CASSYGQGSTYEQYF
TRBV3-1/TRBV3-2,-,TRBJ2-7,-,TGTGCCAGCAGCACCCACCAGGTGTTATTCAACGAGCAGTACTTC,CASSTHQVLFNEQYF
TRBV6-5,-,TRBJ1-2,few,TGTGCCAGCAGTTACCAACAGGCCGGGGGCTACACCTTC,CASSYQQAGGYTF
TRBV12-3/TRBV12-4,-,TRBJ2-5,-,TGTGCCAGCAGTTTAGCGCCCGGAGGGACCCAGTACTTC,CASSLAPGGTQYF
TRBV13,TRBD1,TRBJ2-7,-,TGTGCCAGCAGCCCCCGGACAGGGGCGAACGAGCAGTACTTC,CASSPRTGANEQYF
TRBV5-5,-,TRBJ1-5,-,TGTGCCAGCAGCTTGGCAAGCAATCAGCCCCAGCATTTT,CASSLASNQPQHF
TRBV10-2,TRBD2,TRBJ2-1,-,TGCGCCAGCAGATCCGGGACTAGCAACGCCAATGAGCAGTTCTTC,CASRSGTSNANEQFF
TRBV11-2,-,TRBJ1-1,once,TGTGCCAGCGCGGTACAGGACACTGAAGCTTTCTTT,CASAVQDTEAFF
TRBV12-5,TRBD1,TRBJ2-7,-,TGTGCTAGTGGTACTGGACAGGGGATCTACGAGCAGTACTTC,CASGTGQGIYEQYF
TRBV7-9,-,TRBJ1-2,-,TGTGCCAGCAGCGACACAGGGTCGGGGGGCTATGGCTACACCTTC,CASSDTGSGGYGYTF
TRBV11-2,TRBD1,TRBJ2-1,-,TGTGCCAGCAGCCCAGGGGGCTACAATGAGCAGTTCTTC,CASSPGGYNEQFF
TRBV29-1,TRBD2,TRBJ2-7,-,TGCAGCGTTGAAACTAGCGGGAGCTCCTACGAGCAGTACTTC,CSVETSGSSYEQYF
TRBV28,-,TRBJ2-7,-,TGTGCCAGCAGTTTAACCCCGGGAACACGCTACGAGCAGTACTTC,CASSLTPGTRYEQYF
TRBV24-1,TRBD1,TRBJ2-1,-,TGTGCCACCAGTGCTCATCAGCCGGGACAGGGCAATGAGCAGTTCTTC,CATSAHQPGQGNEQFF
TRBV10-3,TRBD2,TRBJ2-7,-,TGTGCCATCAGTGTGGGGCTTGCGGGAGAACGGACGGACGAGCAGTACTTC,CAISVGLAGERTDEQYF
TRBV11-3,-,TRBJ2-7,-,TGTGCCAGCAGCTCTGGGACACAGGGAGAGCAGTACTTC,CASSSGTQGEQYF
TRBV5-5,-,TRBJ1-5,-,TGTGCCAGCAGCTTGTCGGGAGGGGGTCAGCCCCAGCATTTT,CASSLSGGGQPQHF
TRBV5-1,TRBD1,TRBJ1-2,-,TGCGCCAGCAGCTTGGAGGTAGGGGCGACAGGGCATGGCTACACCTTC,CASSLEVGATGHGYTF
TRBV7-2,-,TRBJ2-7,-,TGTGCCAGCAGCTTAGGCGGGCGGACCTACGAGCAGTACTTC,CASSLGGRTYEQYF
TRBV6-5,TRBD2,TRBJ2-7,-,TGTGCCAGCAGTAGGGCTAGCGGGTTGTCCTACGAGCAGTACTTC,CASSRASGLSYEQYF
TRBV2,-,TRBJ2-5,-,TGTGCCAGCAGTGCGGGGGAGACCCAGTACTTC,CASSAGETQYF
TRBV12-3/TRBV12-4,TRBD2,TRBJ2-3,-,TGTGCCAGCAAGAATAGCGGGTATACGCAGTATTTT,CASKNSGYTQYF
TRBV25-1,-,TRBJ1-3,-,TGTGCCACCTCCGCAGGACACTCTGGAAACACCATATATTTT,CATSAGHSGNTIYF
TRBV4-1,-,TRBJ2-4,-,TGCGCCAGCAGCTCCTCAACCAGTCAGGGCATTCAGTACTTC,CASSSSTSQGIQYF
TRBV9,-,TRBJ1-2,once,TGTGCCAGCAGCCATGGTGGGCTTAACTATGGCTACACCTTC,CASSHGGLNYGYTF
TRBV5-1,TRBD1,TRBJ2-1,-,TGCGCCAGCAGCTTACAGGGGGCGTACAATGAGCAGTTCTTC,CASSLQGAYNEQFF
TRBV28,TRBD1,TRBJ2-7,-,TGTGCCAGCAACGGACAGGTTAAGGCTCAGTACTTC,CASNGQVKAQYF
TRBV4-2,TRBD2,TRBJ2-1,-,TGTGCCAGCAGCCCAACGACTAGCGGTAATGAGCAGTTCTTC,CASSPTTSGNEQFF
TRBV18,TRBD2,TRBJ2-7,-,TGTGCCAGCTCACCCAAGGTAGCGGGAGGAACCGAGCAGTACTTC,CASSPKVAGGTEQYF
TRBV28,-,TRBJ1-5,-,TGTGCCAGCAGTCTGACAGAAGCTCTGATGAGCAATCAGCCCCAGCATTTT,CASSLTEALMSNQPQHF
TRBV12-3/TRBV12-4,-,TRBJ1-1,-,TGTGCCAGCATGTACTCAGGGCTTACTGAAGCTTTCTTT,CASMYSGLTEAFF
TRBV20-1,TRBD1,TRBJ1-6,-,TGCAGTGCTAGTGGGACAGGGGGCAATTCACCCCTCCACTTT,CSASGTGGNSPLHF
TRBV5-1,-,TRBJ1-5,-,TGCGCCAGCAGCTTGGACACAAGTCAGCCCCAGCATTTT,CASSLDTSQPQHF
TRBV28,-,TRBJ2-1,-,TGTGCCAGCAGCCGCTACAATGAGCAGTTCTTC,CASSRYNEQFF
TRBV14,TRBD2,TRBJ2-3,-,TGTGCCAGCAGCCAAGGGACTAGCGGGTATACGCAGTATTTT,CASSQGTSGYTQYF
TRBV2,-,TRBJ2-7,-,TGTGCCAGCGGACGGGATCTTACCTACGAGCAGTACTTC,CASGRDLTYEQYF
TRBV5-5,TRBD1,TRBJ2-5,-,TGTGCCAGCAGCTACCCGGGACAGGGGGTTCAAGAGACCCAGTACTTC,CASSYPGQGVQETQYF
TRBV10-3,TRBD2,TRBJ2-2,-,TGTGCCATGGCACCGCTAGCGGCCCCGAACACCGGGGAGCTGTTTTTT,CAMAPLAAPNTGELFF
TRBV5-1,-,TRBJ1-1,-,TGCGCCAGCAGCTTAAACCCGGGTTCCACTGAAGCTTTCTTT,CASSLNPGSTEAFF
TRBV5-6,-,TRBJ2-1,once,TGTGCCAGCAGCGGAGGACGCCGATCCTACAATGAGCAGTTCTTC,CASSGGRRSYNEQFF
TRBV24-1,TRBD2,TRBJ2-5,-,TGTGCCACCAGTGCCCCGGGTAGCGGGAGCGAGACCCAGTACTTC,CATSAPGSGSETQYF
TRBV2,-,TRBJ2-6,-,TGTGCCAGCAGTGACTTAAACGGGTCTGGGGCCAACGTCCTGACTTTC,CASSDLNGSGANVLTF
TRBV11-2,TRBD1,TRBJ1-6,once,TGTGCCAGCAGCTTAAGGACAGGGGCAGGATCACCCCTCCACTTT,CASSLRTGAGSPLHF
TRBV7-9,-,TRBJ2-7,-,TGTGCCAGCAGCTCAACCTACGAGCAGTACTTC,CASSSTYEQYF
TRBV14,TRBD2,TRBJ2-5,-,TGTGCCAGCAGCTTAGGGACTAGCGGGAGCGTTGAGACCCAGTACTTC,CASSLGTSGSVETQYF
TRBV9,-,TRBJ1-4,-,TGTGCCAGCAGCCCGGGGGGGGCGCCCCATGAAAAACTGTTTTTT,CASSPGGAPHEKLFF
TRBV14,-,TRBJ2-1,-,TGTGCCAGCAGCCCCGGCTTGATGGGGACATATACAGATGAGCAGTTCTTC,CASSPGLMGTYTDEQFF
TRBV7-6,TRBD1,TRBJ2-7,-,TGTGCCAGCAGTCCTTCCGGGACAGGGAACTACGAGCAGTACTTC,CASSPSGTGNYEQYF
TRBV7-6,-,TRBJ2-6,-,TGTGCCAGCAGCTTATTCGCAGGGGCTGCTACTGGGGCCAACGTCCTGACTTTC,CASSLFAGAATGANVLTF
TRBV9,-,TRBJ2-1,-,TGTGCCAGCAGCACCTCCGGGAAAACCTACAATGAGCAGTTCTTC,CASSTSGKTYNEQFF
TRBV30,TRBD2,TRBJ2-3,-,TGTGCCTGGGGTAGCGGGAGCACAGATACGCAGTATTTT,CAWGSGSTDTQYF
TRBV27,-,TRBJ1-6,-,TGTGCCAGCAGGGGTGGGGGAGGGGATTCACCCCTCCACTTT,CASRGGGGDSPLHF